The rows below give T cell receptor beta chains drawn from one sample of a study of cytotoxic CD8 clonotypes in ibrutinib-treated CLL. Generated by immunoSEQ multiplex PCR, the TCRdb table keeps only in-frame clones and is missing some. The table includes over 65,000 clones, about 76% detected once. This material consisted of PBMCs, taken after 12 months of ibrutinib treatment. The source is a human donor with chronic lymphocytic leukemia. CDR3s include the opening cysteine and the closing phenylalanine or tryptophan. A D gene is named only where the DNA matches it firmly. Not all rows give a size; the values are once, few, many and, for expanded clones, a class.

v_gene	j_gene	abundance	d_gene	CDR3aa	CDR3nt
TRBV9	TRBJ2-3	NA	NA	CASSHGRGPSDTQYF	TGTGCCAGCAGCCATGGACGGGGGCCGAGCGATACGCAGTATTTT
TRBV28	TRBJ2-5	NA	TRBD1	CASSFGQGVETQYF	TGTGCCAGCAGTTTCGGACAGGGGGTAGAGACCCAGTACTTC
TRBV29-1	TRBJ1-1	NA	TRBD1	CTGTGNTEAFF	TGCACCGGGACAGGCAACACTGAAGCTTTCTTT
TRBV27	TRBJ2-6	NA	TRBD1	CASSSPGQVPSGANVLTF	TGTGCCAGCAGTTCCCCGGGACAGGTCCCCTCTGGGGCCAACGTCCTGACTTTC
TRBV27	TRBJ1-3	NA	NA	CASSFRSGNTIYF	TGTGCCAGCAGTTTCCGCTCTGGAAACACCATATATTTT
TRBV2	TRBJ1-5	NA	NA	CATRGGSNQPQHF	TGTGCCACCCGGGGCGGGAGCAATCAGCCCCAGCATTTT
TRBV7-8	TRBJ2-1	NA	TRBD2	CASSPPGLAGVGEQFF	TGTGCCAGCAGCCCACCGGGACTAGCGGGAGTGGGAGAGCAGTTCTTC
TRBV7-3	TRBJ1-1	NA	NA	CASSLGGSAEAFF	TGTGCCAGCAGCTTAGGGGGAAGCGCTGAAGCTTTCTTT
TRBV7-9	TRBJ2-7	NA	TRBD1	CASSLLTGAAYEQYF	TGTGCCAGCAGCTTACTGACAGGGGCAGCCTACGAGCAGTACTTC
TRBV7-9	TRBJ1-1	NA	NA	CASSRAVGEAFF	TGTGCCAGCAGCCGAGCGGTCGGTGAAGCTTTCTTT
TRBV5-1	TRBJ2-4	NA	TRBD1	CASSPGTGGNIQYF	TGCGCCAGCAGCCCGGGGACAGGGGGGAACATTCAGTACTTC
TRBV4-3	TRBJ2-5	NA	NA	CASSQELRGRQETQYF	TGCGCCAGCAGCCAAGAGCTTAGGGGTCGGCAAGAGACCCAGTACTTC
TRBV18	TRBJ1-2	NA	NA	CASSPGAGAPNYGYTF	TGTGCCAGCTCACCAGGGGCCGGAGCCCCGAACTATGGCTACACCTTC
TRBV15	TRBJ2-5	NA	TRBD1	CATSRAPTGVVETQYF	TGTGCCACCAGCAGAGCCCCGACAGGGGTTGTCGAGACCCAGTACTTC
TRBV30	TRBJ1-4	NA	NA	CAWSVRGRRTNEKLFF	TGTGCCTGGAGTGTACGTGGCCGTCGAACTAATGAAAAACTGTTTTTT
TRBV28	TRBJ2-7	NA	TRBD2	CASNELAGTYEQYF	TGTGCCAGCAACGAACTAGCGGGGACCTACGAGCAGTACTTC
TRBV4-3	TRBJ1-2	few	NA	CASSPQGDYGYTF	TGCGCCAGCAGCCCGCAGGGAGACTATGGCTACACCTTC
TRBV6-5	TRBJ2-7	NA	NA	CASSTAPYEQYF	TGTGCCAGCAGCACGGCTCCCTACGAGCAGTACTTC
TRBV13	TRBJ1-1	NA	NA	CASRPVGMNTEAFF	TGTGCCAGCAGGCCAGTGGGGATGAACACTGAAGCTTTCTTT
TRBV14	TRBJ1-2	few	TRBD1	CASSLPGTGLYGYTF	TGTGCCAGCAGCCTCCCCGGGACAGGGCTTTATGGCTACACCTTC
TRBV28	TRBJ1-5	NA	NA	CASTLGAGGGQPQHF	TGTGCCAGCACCCTGGGGGCGGGGGGCGGTCAGCCCCAGCATTTT
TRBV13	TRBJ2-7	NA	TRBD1	CASSLDRGHYEQYF	TGTGCCAGCAGCTTAGACAGGGGCCACTACGAGCAGTACTTC
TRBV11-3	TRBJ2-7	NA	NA	CASSLGPGFEQYF	TGTGCCAGCAGCTTGGGGCCAGGGTTCGAGCAGTACTTC
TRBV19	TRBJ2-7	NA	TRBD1	CASSLLGQGTYEQYF	TGTGCCAGTAGCCTCCTGGGACAGGGCACCTACGAGCAGTACTTC
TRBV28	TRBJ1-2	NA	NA	CASSLPLPTDGYTF	TGTGCCAGCAGTCTCCCGTTACCCACCGATGGCTACACCTTC
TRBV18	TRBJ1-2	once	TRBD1	CASSPGQGALANYGYTF	TGTGCCAGCTCACCGGGACAGGGGGCCCTAGCTAACTATGGCTACACCTTC
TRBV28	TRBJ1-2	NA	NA	CASSLGGADFYGYTF	TGTGCCAGCAGTTTAGGGGGGGCGGATTTTTATGGCTACACCTTC
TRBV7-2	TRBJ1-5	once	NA	CASSLWGAGEQPQHF	TGTGCCAGCAGCTTATGGGGGGCAGGGGAGCAGCCCCAGCATTTT
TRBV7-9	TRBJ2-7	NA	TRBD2	CASSLGLAGRDEQYF	TGTGCCAGCAGCTTAGGTTTAGCGGGGCGGGACGAGCAGTACTTC
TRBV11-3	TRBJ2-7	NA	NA	CASSLGRPTGEQYF	TGTGCCAGCAGCTTAGGTCGCCCTACCGGCGAGCAGTACTTC
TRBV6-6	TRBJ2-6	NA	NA	CASSYSGAGGANVLTF	TGTGCCAGCAGTTACTCGGGGGCAGGTGGGGCCAACGTCCTGACTTTC
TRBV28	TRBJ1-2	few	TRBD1	CASRQGGYGYTF	TGTGCCAGCAGACAGGGGGGCTATGGCTACACCTTC
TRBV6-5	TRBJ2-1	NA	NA	CASSLSENEQFF	TGTGCCAGCAGCCTGAGCGAGAATGAGCAGTTCTTC
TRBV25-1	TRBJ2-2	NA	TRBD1	CATSTGDDSGELFF	TGTGCCACCTCGACAGGGGATGACTCCGGGGAGCTGTTTTTT
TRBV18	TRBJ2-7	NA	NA	CASSPAATSLHEQYF	TGTGCCAGCTCACCAGCCGCCACTTCGCTCCACGAGCAGTACTTC
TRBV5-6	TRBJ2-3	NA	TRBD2	CASSKTSGSGTDTQYF	TGTGCCAGCAGCAAGACTAGCGGGAGTGGGACAGATACGCAGTATTTT
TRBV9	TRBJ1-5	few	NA	CASGRLNQPQHF	TGTGCCAGCGGTAGGCTCAATCAGCCCCAGCATTTT
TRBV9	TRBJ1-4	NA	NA	CASSVGVAGEKLFF	TGTGCCAGCAGCGTAGGAGTGGCGGGGGAAAAACTGTTTTTT
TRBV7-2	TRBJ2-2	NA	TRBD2	CASSLPAGAPSPGELFF	TGTGCCAGCAGCTTACCAGCGGGGGCCCCATCCCCCGGGGAGCTGTTTTTT
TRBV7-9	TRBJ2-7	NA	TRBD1	CASSSRTGGVDEQYF	TGTGCCAGCAGCTCCCGGACAGGGGGCGTGGACGAGCAGTACTTC
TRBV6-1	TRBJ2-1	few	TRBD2	CASSERWSGRSNNEQFF	TGTGCCAGCAGTGAAAGGTGGAGCGGGAGGTCCAACAATGAGCAGTTCTTC
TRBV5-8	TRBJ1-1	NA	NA	CASSLGQGLGWGTEAFF	TGTGCCAGCAGCTTGGGGCAGGGGCTTGGGTGGGGCACTGAAGCTTTCTTT
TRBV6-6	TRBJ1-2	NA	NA	CASSRTPRGYGYTF	TGTGCCAGCAGTCGGACTCCTCGGGGCTATGGCTACACCTTC
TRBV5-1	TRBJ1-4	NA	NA	CASRLVGGGGEKLFF	TGCGCCAGCAGGCTGGTTGGCGGGGGAGGTGAAAAACTGTTTTTT
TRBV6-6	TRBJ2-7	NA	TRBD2	CASSYGSSGSSYEQYF	TGTGCCAGCAGTTACGGGTCTAGCGGTAGCTCCTACGAGCAGTACTTC
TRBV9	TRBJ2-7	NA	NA	CASSGGPGGYEQYF	TGTGCCAGCAGCGGAGGACCTGGGGGCTACGAGCAGTACTTC
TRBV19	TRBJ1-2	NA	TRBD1	CASGTGWAYGYTF	TGTGCCAGTGGGACAGGGTGGGCCTATGGCTACACCTTC
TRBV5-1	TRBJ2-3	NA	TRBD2	CASSLGLPTDTQYF	TGCGCCAGCAGCCTGGGACTACCCACAGATACGCAGTATTTT
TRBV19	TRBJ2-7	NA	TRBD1	CASSMGTGLSYEQYF	TGTGCCAGTAGTATGGGGACAGGGCTCTCCTACGAGCAGTACTTC
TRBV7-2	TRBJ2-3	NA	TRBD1	CASSHRQAGGTQYF	TGTGCCAGCAGCCACAGACAGGCAGGGGGTACGCAGTATTTT
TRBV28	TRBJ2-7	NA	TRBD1	CASSWGQGGYEQYF	TGTGCCAGCAGTTGGGGACAGGGGGGCTACGAGCAGTACTTC
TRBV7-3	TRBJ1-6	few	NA	CASSPGSNSPLHF	TGTGCCAGCAGCCCCGGGAGTAATTCACCCCTCCACTTT